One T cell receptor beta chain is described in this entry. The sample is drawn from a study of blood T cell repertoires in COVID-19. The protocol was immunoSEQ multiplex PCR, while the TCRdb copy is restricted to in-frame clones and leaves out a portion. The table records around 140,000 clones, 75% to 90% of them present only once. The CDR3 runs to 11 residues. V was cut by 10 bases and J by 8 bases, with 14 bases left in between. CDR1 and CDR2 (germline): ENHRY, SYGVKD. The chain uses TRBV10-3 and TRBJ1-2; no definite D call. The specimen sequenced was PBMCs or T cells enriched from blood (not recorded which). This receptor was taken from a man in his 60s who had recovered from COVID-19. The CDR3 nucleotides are TGTGCCAACTCAGGAATAGGCGGCTACACCTTC. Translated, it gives CANSGIGGYTF.